This T cell receptor (beta chain) originates from a study of T cells after yellow fever vaccination. Study context: Fractions containing few cells were prepared with SMART-Seq v4 Ultra Low Input.

General study findings and limits: FACS-sorted repertoires might harbor abundant contaminating clonotypes from the bulk population.

Concerning this clonotype: The antigen is unknown.

By 5'RACE template switching, TCR cDNA was produced, with a universal primer site and UMIs added in the process. TCRdb fed the 5' RACE reads into MiXCR, producing one record per CDR3 protein. The table records around 550,000 distinct CDR3 sequences, around 21% of them present only once. The V end lost 6 bases, the J end lost 1 base, and 13 bases lay between the germline ends. Germline values: CDR1 SGHRS, CDR2 YFSETQ. The CDR3 consists of 14 residues. Sequenced material: PBMCs, taken 15 days after the yellow fever booster vaccination. The J gene is TRBJ2-5, the V gene TRBV5-1, with D perhaps assigned TRBD1 or TRBD2 (5 bases each). This TCR was sampled from a young man who received the YFV17D yellow fever vaccine. The CDR3 spells CASNRRGGQETQYF. The CDR3 bases are TGCGCCAGCAACCGTCGGGGCGGCCAAGAGACCCAGTACTTC.